These 5 T cell receptor delta chains were all obtained from the same sample, sequenced in a study of Vδ1+ human thymocytes (dated by TCRdb to the late 2010s). The antigens these receptors bind are not known. Sequenced using an Illumina MiSeq. RNA was isolated using the RNeasy mini kit, and reverse transcription was performed with Superscript III. CDR3 amplicons were produced by multiplex PCR using pooled V-gene forward primers and a constant-region reverse primer with Illumina adaptor overhangs. TCRdb reprocessed the public reads with the caller CATT; rows with the same DNA were merged afterwards. For this sample the table gives 45,000 to 60,000 delta-chain clones, of which about 15% were detected only once. The ten most abundant clones make up 0.3% to 0.45% of the sample. Study-wide conclusions, independent of this receptor: Thymic TRG and TRD repertoires appeared highly polyclonal with Gaussian CDR3 length distributions, unlike oligoclonal peripheral blood repertoires.

Sequencing used Vdelta1+ gamma-delta thymocytes from the thymus. The cell subset or site label, as the study defines it: FACS-sorted CD3+ TCRalphabeta- TCRVdelta1+ TCRVdelta2- thymocytes. The receptors shown here come from a girl less than two years old who had congenital heart surgery.

This clone was counted a few times. The genes are TRDV1 and TRDJ1; D is unclear. The germline CDR1 and CDR2 sequences are TSWWSYY and QGS. V was clipped by 0 bases and J by 2 bases, with 16 bases between them. The CDR3 has 17 amino acids. This CDR3 reads CALGELSGLRTTDKLIF. The CDR3 DNA is TGTGCTCTTGGGGAACTTAGCGGTCTTCGAACGACCGATAAACTCATCTTT.

This clone showed up just a few times. The chain is built from TRDV1 and TRDJ1; TRDD3 agrees at 11 bases. After removal of 0 bases from V and 5 bases from J, the junction contained 11 bases not matched to a gene. This CDR3 spans 18 amino acids. Looked up from germline, CDR1 is TSWWSYY and CDR2 is QGS. DNA of the CDR3: TGTGCTCTTGGGGAACTATTCCTACGACTGGGGGATATGGATAAACTCATCTTT. Protein product: CALGELFLRLGDMDKLIF.

This clone showed up just a few times. The chain recombines TRDV1 with TRDJ1; D gene ambiguous. This CDR3 comprises 15 residues. Germline CDR1 and CDR2: TSWWSYY and QGS. Trimming cost V 4 bases and J 3 bases, with 15 bases left between them. As DNA, the CDR3 is TGTGCTCTTGGGGCCCGCCTGGAGGTCGCCGATAAACTCATCTTT. Protein sequence: CALGARLEVADKLIF.

The rearrangement joins TRDV2 to TRDJ1; 12 nucleotides match TRDD3. This CDR3 has 25 residues. Germline CDR1 is GEAIGNYY and CDR2 is EKD. After removal of 0 bases from V and 3 bases from J, the junction contained 31 bases not matched to a gene. The CDR3 nucleotides are TGTGCCTGTGACACCCCGGCCTTCCTACGTTTGCGGGCTGGGGGATACGCGTATCCGTCCGATAAACTCATCTTT. Protein sequence: CACDTPAFLRLRAGGYAYPSDKLIF.

This clone showed up just a few times. The chain joins TRDV1 to TRDJ1; D is unclear. CDR1 and CDR2 from the germline V gene are TSWWSYY and QGS. The CDR3 totals 15 residues. The V end was cut by 2 bases, the J end by 2 bases, with 12 bases between. CDR3 protein: CALGEGGRRTDKLIF. Written as DNA, the CDR3 is TGTGCTCTTGGGGAAGGTGGCAGGAGGACCGATAAACTCATCTTT.